The 23 T cell receptor beta chains below were found in one sample sequenced in a study of T cell responses to AZD1222 COVID-19 vaccine. Sequencing used immunoSEQ multiplex PCR; TCRdb keeps in-frame clones, though not all of them. Of over 30,000 clones listed, 88% are singletons. The sample here was peripheral blood, taken 28 days after the second dose of the MenACWY control vaccine. These receptors all come from an adult who received the MenACWY meningococcal vaccine as a control.

The V gene is TRBV11-2, the J gene TRBJ2-1; D is uncertain. The CDR3 is 12 residues long. CDR1 and CDR2 (germline): SGHAT, FQNNGV. V lost 1 base, J lost 8 bases, and 6 bases lay in between. CDR3 in DNA: TGTGCCAGCAGCTTAGGTTGGGATGAGCAGTTCTTC. It specifies CASSLGWDEQFF.

Here the CDR3 reads CASSLRARGFSSYNEQFF. CDR3 sequence (DNA): TGTGCCAGCAGCTTGCGCGCCCGTGGGTTCAGCTCCTACAATGAGCAGTTCTTC. The chain carries TRBV5-5 and TRBJ2-1; D is undetermined. V lost 1 base and J 0 bases, leaving 17 bases between the germline ends. Germline V gene data show CDR1 as SGHKS and CDR2 as YYEKEE (reference sequence). The CDR3 totals 18 residues.

The chain recombines TRBV24-1 with TRBJ2-5; D ambiguous. The CDR3 covers 13 residues. The germline V gene has CDR1 KGHDR and CDR2 SFDVKD. V lost 6 bases to trimming and J lost 0 bases, with 7 bases between them. The DNA for the CDR3 is TGTGCCACCAGTTGGGGAAACCAAGAGACCCAGTACTTC. Its protein product is CATSWGNQETQYF.

This chain connects TRBV3-1 (or the pseudogene TRBV3-2) to TRBJ2-4; no reliable D call. Per germline, CDR1 LGHDT and CDR2 YNNKEL (reference sequence). Trimming cost V 4 bases and J 0 bases, with 16 bases left between them. The CDR3 consists of 17 residues. CDR3: CASSPQAPPSAKNIQYF. CDR3 in DNA: TGTGCCAGCAGCCCCCAGGCTCCCCCCTCAGCCAAAAACATTCAGTACTTC.

The chain links TRBV10-1 to TRBJ1-1; 9 nucleotides align to TRBD1. Trimming removed 4 bases from V and 4 bases from J; junction bases left unmatched: 4. From germline, CDR1 is WNHNN and CDR2 SYGVQD (reference sequence). The CDR3 is made up of 14 amino acids. In DNA form, the CDR3 reads TGCGCCAGCAGTGGGGACAGGGAGGGCACTGAAGCTTTCTTT. Protein product: CASSGDREGTEAFF.

This sequence joins TRBV6-5 and TRBJ2-1, with TRBD2 matching 11 bases. This CDR3 region has 15 residues. Germline CDR1 reads MNHEY; CDR2 reads SVGAGI. With V trimmed by 5 bases and J by 3 bases, 3 bases remained unmatched. This chain's CDR3 is CASSPTSGSYNEQFF. The CDR3 DNA follows: TGTGCCAGCAGTCCCACTAGCGGGAGCTACAATGAGCAGTTCTTC.

The chain links TRBV7-9 to TRBJ2-5; TRBD1 aligns across 9 bases. Germline CDR1 and CDR2: SEHNR and FQNEAQ (reference sequence). This CDR3 comprises 14 residues. V was pared by 5 bases and J by 2 bases, with 3 bases of the junction left unmatched. The CDR3: CASSLTGGQETQYF. In DNA form, the CDR3 reads TGTGCCAGCAGCCTGACAGGGGGACAAGAGACCCAGTACTTC.

The count of this clone is one. The chain joins TRBV7-3 to TRBJ2-7; 8 bases agree with TRBD1. Trimming at V came to 2 bases and at J to 5 bases, leaving 5 bases not matched to a gene. Looked up from germline, CDR1 is SGHTA and CDR2 is FQGTGA. The CDR3 extends over 14 amino acids. CDR3 sequence reads: CASSLSGTGHEQYF. CDR3 DNA sequence: TGTGCCAGCAGCTTATCCGGGACAGGCCACGAGCAGTACTTC.

V is TRBV1 and J is TRBJ2-7; the D segment call TRBD2 is taken from the table without a DNA check. TRBV1 is given as a pseudogene. CDR3 length equals 16 residues. For the CDR3, the DNA is TGCACCAGCAGCCACGAGGGCAAGCGGGTGTCCTACGAGCAGTACTTC. Encoded protein: CTSSHEGKRVSYEQYF.

This clone has more than one count but fewer than ten. The chain has TRBV6-2 or TRBV6-3 and TRBJ1-1, with unresolved D. In germline, CDR1 is MNHEY, CDR2 SVGEGT. CDR3 length: 11 amino acids. V was clipped by 4 bases and J by 6 bases, with 6 bases between them. In DNA form, the CDR3 reads TGTGCCAGCAGTTCTCCTTCTGAAGCTTTCTTT. As protein: CASSSPSEAFF.

The table lists this clone with a count of one. This rearrangement joins TRBV11-1 to TRBJ2-5; 7 positions agree with TRBD2. The CDR3 covers 15 residues. Germline lookup yields CDR1 SGHAT and CDR2 FQDESV (reference sequence). The V gene end was trimmed by 8 bases and the J gene end by 1 base; junction bases not matched to a gene: 10. CDR3 sequence reads: CASPRMTSFQETQYF. CDR3 coding DNA: TGTGCCAGCCCTCGAATGACTAGCTTCCAAGAGACCCAGTACTTC. Full variable domain (outside the CDR3, taken from reference TRBV11-1 and TRBJ2-5): EAEVAQSPRYKITEKSQAVAFWCDPISGHATLYWYRQILGQGPELLVQFQDESVVDDSQLPKDRFSAERLKGVDSTLKIQPAELGDSAMYLCASPRMTSFQETQYFGPGTRLLVL.

The rearrangement joins TRBV28 to TRBJ1-1, with unresolved D. The V end was cut by 5 bases, the J end by 0 bases, with 10 bases between. This CDR3 comprises 14 residues. Germline loops: CDR1 MDHEN, CDR2 SYDVKM. This CDR3 reads CASSPLLMNTEAFF. CDR3 coding DNA: TGTGCCAGCAGTCCGCTGCTAATGAACACTGAAGCTTTCTTT.

This clone showed up just once. The chain couples TRBV4-1 to TRBJ1-1, with TRBD1 matching over 10 bases. This CDR3 spans 18 amino acids. The ends lost 3 bases at V and 5 bases at J; junction bases unmatched: 15. From germline, CDR1 is MGHRA and CDR2 YSYEKL. As DNA, the CDR3 is TGCGCCAGCAGCCAGGCTCGGACAGGGGGAAAAGGTAAAACTGAAGCTTTCTTT. The encoded protein is CASSQARTGGKGKTEAFF.

This rearrangement joins TRBV6-6 to TRBJ1-1, with a weak D call TRBD1 (5 bases). Trimming removed 5 bases from V and 6 bases from J, with 25 bases in between. The germline gives CDR1 MNHNY, CDR2 SVGAGI (reference sequence). The CDR3 totals 17 residues. The CDR3 nucleotides are TGTGCCAGCAGTCGGACACTTCTTAAGGGGAAGGTGGCTGAAGCTTTCTTT. It codes for CASSRTLLKGKVAEAFF.

The genes are TRBV30 and TRBJ1-1; D is unclear. This CDR3 is built from 10 residues. Trimming shortened V by 1 base and J by 4 bases, and 1 base separated the two germline ends. Looked up from germline, CDR1 is GTSNPN and CDR2 is SVGIG (reference sequence). The chain's CDR3 is CAWSGTEAFF. The CDR3 DNA follows: TGTGCCTGGAGTGGCACTGAAGCTTTCTTT.

This sequence joins TRBV28 and TRBJ2-1; 10 bases are a match to TRBD1. The CDR3 consists of 18 residues. The junction had 10 bases not matched to a gene; V was cut back by 5 bases and J by 0 bases. From germline, CDR1 is MDHEN and CDR2 SYDVKM. The CDR3 nucleotides read TGTGCCAGCAGTATCCTCCTGGGACAGGGGAGCTCCTACAATGAGCAGTTCTTC. It translates to CASSILLGQGSSYNEQFF.

This rearrangement joins TRBV7-2 to TRBJ2-7; 14 nucleotides align to TRBD2. The CDR3 has 19 residues. Trimming cost V 4 bases and J 1 base; bases outside gene matches: 12. CDR1 is SGHTA and CDR2 is FQGNSA in the germline V gene. The CDR3 sequence: CASSSPPGLAGVASYEQYF. The CDR3 DNA reads TGTGCCAGCAGCTCGCCACCGGGACTAGCGGGAGTTGCGTCCTACGAGCAGTACTTC.

V and J are TRBV27 and TRBJ1-2; maybe TRBD1 (6 bases). V dropped 1 base and J dropped 5 bases, with 17 bases sitting between them. CDR1 is MNHEY, CDR2 SMNVEV, per germline (reference sequence). The CDR3 consists of 16 residues. The CDR3 coding sequence is TGTGCCAGCAGTTTATACCGGTCAGGGGCTGGGTATGGCTACACCTTC. This sequence encodes CASSLYRSGAGYGYTF.

V gene TRBV6-5 combines with J gene TRBJ2-1; the D gene is possibly TRBD1 (5 bases). CDR3 length: 15 amino acids. V lost 7 bases, J lost 10 bases, and 23 bases lay in between. In germline, CDR1 is MNHEY, CDR2 SVGAGI. In nucleotides, the CDR3 is TGTGCCAGCATGTTGGGGCGGAACCCTTCAGGGGAGCAGTTCTTC. Translation: CASMLGRNPSGEQFF.

The chain employs TRBV28 and TRBJ1-3; unclear D gene. The germline V gene has CDR1 MDHEN and CDR2 SYDVKM. The CDR3 is made up of 14 amino acids. V was trimmed by 4 bases and J by 0 bases, leaving 7 bases between them. The CDR3 sequence: CASSSPSSGNTIYF. DNA of the CDR3: TGTGCCAGCAGTTCCCCGAGCTCTGGAAACACCATATATTTT.

This clone was detected a few times. CDR3 coding DNA: TGTGCCAGCAGCATTTTGCGGGAGAACACCGGGGAGCTGTTTTTT. Translating it yields CASSILRENTGELFF. The chain recombines TRBV5-4 with TRBJ2-2, with D tentatively TRBD2 (6 bases). V was trimmed by 4 bases and J by 1 base, leaving 11 bases between them. The CDR3 consists of 15 residues. CDR1 and CDR2 from the germline V gene are SGHNT and YYREEE (reference sequence).

The chain has TRBV7-8 and TRBJ2-7; tentative D call: TRBD2 (5 bases). V was cut by 2 bases and J by 7 bases, with 15 bases left in between. This CDR3 contains 14 residues. From germline, CDR1 is SGHVS and CDR2 FQNEAQ. The CDR3 bases are TGTGCCAGCAGCTTATTCGCAACGGGGAGTGAGCAGTACTTC. Its protein is CASSLFATGSEQYF. The complete variable domain, with remaining parts taken from reference TRBV7-8 and TRBJ2-7, reads GAGVSQSPRYKVAKRGQDVALRCDPISGHVSLFWYQQALGQGPEFLTYFQNEAQLDKSGLPSDRFFAERPEGSVSTLKIQRTQQEDSAVYLCASSLFATGSEQYFGPGTRLTVT.

The chain combines TRBV2 with TRBJ2-4, with 11 bases aligning to TRBD1. CDR1 is SNHLY, CDR2 FYNNEI, per germline. Unmatched junction bases numbered 4, after V lost 3 bases and J lost 9 bases. The CDR3 has 14 residues. The chain's CDR3 is CASSEGQGGGIQYF. The DNA of the CDR3 is TGTGCCAGCAGTGAGGGACAGGGGGGTGGCATTCAGTACTTC.